This T cell receptor (beta chain) derives from a study of post-analysis software for immune sequencing data. Study-wide findings and caveats: When patients were compared with controls, four or five TRBV segments were more frequent, TRBV5-6, TRBV5-1 and TRBV20-1 among them. Those samples that were prepared in the same batch co-clustered strongly by F measure.

Germline lookup yields CDR1 SEHNR and CDR2 FQNEAQ (reference sequence). V lost 6 bases, J lost 5 bases, and 19 bases lay in between. CDR3 length: 15 amino acids. With respect to this clonotype: Its antigen is not identified.

The authors incorporated unique molecular identifiers into the TCR beta cDNA libraries. T cells, about 0.85 to 11 million of them, yielded roughly 470,000 cDNA molecules. TCRdb itself ran the PCR reads through MiXCR, one entry per CDR3 protein. The sample yields 500,000 to 600,000 distinct CDR3 sequences, 44% seen once. Sequenced sample: blood. This TCR was sampled from a girl aged 5-17 years with multiple sclerosis. V gene TRBV7-9 combines with J gene TRBJ2-5; the D call may be TRBD1 or TRBD2 (6 bases each). CDR3 sequence: CASSSHRGPGETQYF. The CDR3 nucleotides read TGTGCCAGCAGTTCCCACCGGGGGCCAGGGGAGACCCAGTACTTC.